These 30 T cell receptor beta chains were all obtained from the same sample, sequenced in a study of cytomegalovirus exposure and HLA in healthy donors. Primers included in the PCR were 60 Vbeta and 13 Jbeta primers. This table comes from immunoSEQ multiplex PCR, and its TCRdb copy is limited to in-frame clones, with some not included. The table records about 150,000 clones, 65% to 80% of them present only once. The sample taken for sequencing was PBMCs. The origin of the receptors is a male donor in good health and CMV-seronegative.

The chain links TRBV28 to TRBJ2-7; D is possibly TRBD2 (7 bases). Trimming cost V 6 bases and J 1 base, with 25 bases left between them. The CDR3 runs 18 residues. Germline V gives CDR1 MDHEN, CDR2 SYDVKM. The CDR3 region is CASSSGGQGSRGSYEQYF. DNA of the CDR3: TGTGCCAGCAGCTCCGGGGGGCAGGGGTCTAGGGGGTCCTACGAGCAGTACTTC.

The rearrangement links TRBV7-3 to TRBJ2-7; D perhaps matches TRBD1 (6 bases). The CDR3 spans 18 residues. V gave up 1 base and J gave up 6 bases, with 25 bases separating them. Germline V gives CDR1 SGHTA, CDR2 FQGTGA. The CDR3 reads CASSLIGHHRARGCEQYF. The CDR3 DNA reads TGTGCCAGCAGCTTAATTGGGCACCACCGGGCCAGGGGTTGCGAGCAGTACTTC.

The CDR3 here is CASSTQGSRDTQYF. In nucleotides, the CDR3 is TGTGCCAGCAGTACACAGGGATCGAGAGATACGCAGTATTTT. The chain links TRBV28 to TRBJ2-3; possible D gene TRBD1, 6 bases. CDR1 and CDR2 (germline): MDHEN, SYDVKM. CDR3 length: 14 amino acids. Trimming pared 5 bases from V and 5 bases from J, leaving 14 bases between.

The DNA for the CDR3 is TGCGCCAGCAGCCGAGACAGGGTTGCTGAAGCTTTCTTT. Its protein is CASSRDRVAEAFF. The chain recombines TRBV4-1 with TRBJ1-1; TRBD1 agrees at 7 bases. Looked up from germline, CDR1 is MGHRA and CDR2 is YSYEKL. CDR3 length: 13 residues. Losses at the gene ends were 4 bases for V and 6 bases for J; bases not matched to a gene: 5.

The J gene is TRBJ1-2, the V gene TRBV5-1; possible D gene TRBD1, 5 bases. From germline, CDR1 is SGHRS and CDR2 YFSETQ. The CDR3 is 14 residues long. Trimming stripped 2 bases from V and 3 bases from J, with 11 bases between. CDR3 sequence reads: CASSFTGEHYGYTF. CDR3 coding DNA: TGCGCCAGCAGCTTCACAGGCGAACACTATGGCTACACCTTC.

In its sample, this clone was seen a few times. A far larger clone is just one base off, so this is likely a read error. V gene TRBV1 combines with J gene TRBJ2-7; the table's D gene call, TRBD1, was not cross checked with the DNA. TRBV1 is a pseudogene locus. The CDR3 length is 15 residues. Here the CDR3 DNA reads TGCACCAGCAGCCAGGTTGCAGGGGATTCCTACGAGCAGTACTTC. Protein: CTSSQVAGDSYEQYF.

This clone occurred a few times. The chain joins TRBV2 to TRBJ2-1; TRBD2 matches at 9 bases. J lost 4 bases, V lost 5 bases, and 6 bases had no gene match. This CDR3 is 15 amino acids long. The V gene's germline CDR1 is SNHLY and CDR2 FYNNEI. The CDR3 region has the DNA TGTGCCAGCAGTCCGACTAGCGGAACTTACAATGAGCAGTTCTTC. Its translation: CASSPTSGTYNEQFF.

J is TRBJ1-4 and V is TRBV6-5; 7 bases agree with TRBD1. The ends lost 0 bases at V and 15 bases at J; junction bases unmatched: 13. There are 15 residues in the CDR3. The germline gives CDR1 MNHEY, CDR2 SVGAGI. This CDR3 is CASSYSRDRREKVFF. The CDR3 DNA reads as TGTGCCAGCAGTTACTCCCGGGACAGACGCGAAAAGGTGTTTTTT.

The genes are TRBV2 and TRBJ1-2; no reliable D call. Per the germline V gene, CDR1 is SNHLY and CDR2 is FYNNEI. V dropped 4 bases and J dropped 4 bases, with 10 bases sitting between them. This CDR3 comprises 13 residues. The CDR3 here is CASSVRFGYGYTF. The CDR3 DNA reads TGTGCCAGCAGTGTTCGGTTCGGCTATGGCTACACCTTC.

This clone was detected only a few times. The chain links TRBV4-3 to TRBJ2-7; TRBD2 matches at 8 bases. The CDR3 loop spans 16 amino acids. Looked up from germline, CDR1 is LGHNA and CDR2 is YSLEER. The trim removed 1 base at V and 2 bases at J, leaving 7 bases unmatched. The CDR3 region is CASSQVWREVTYEQYF. The CDR3 nucleotides are TGCGCCAGCAGCCAAGTTTGGCGGGAGGTCACCTACGAGCAGTACTTC.

This chain uses TRBV19 with TRBJ2-1; D uncertain. The CDR3 extends over 13 amino acids. Germline V gene data show CDR1 as LNHDA and CDR2 as SQIVND (reference sequence). Trimming took 0 bases from V and 5 from J, leaving 5 bases between them. The CDR3 sequence is CASSIDRDNEQFF. Here the CDR3 DNA reads TGTGCCAGTAGTATAGATCGGGACAATGAGCAGTTCTTC.

The chain combines TRBV7-6 with TRBJ1-5; D perhaps matches TRBD1 (5 bases). The CDR3 has 14 residues. Trimming removed 5 bases at V and 10 bases at J, with 18 bases between. Germline CDR1 SGHVS, CDR2 FNYEAQ. The CDR3 loop reads CASSRGGSYDPQHF. In DNA, the CDR3 is TGTGCCAGCAGCCGTGGGGGGTCCTACGATCCCCAGCATTTT.

This sequence joins TRBV20-1 and TRBJ1-2; D possibly corresponds to TRBD1 (5 bases). Germline lookup yields CDR1 DFQATT and CDR2 SNEGSKA (reference sequence). The CDR3 runs to 11 residues. The CDR3 DNA is TGCAGCGGTGACAGAAACTATGGCTACACCTTC. Translation: CSGDRNYGYTF.

This chain connects TRBV7-9 to TRBJ2-1; 12 nucleotides match TRBD2. Germline CDR1 is SEHNR and CDR2 is FQNEAQ (reference sequence). CDR3 length: 14 residues. The ends lost 6 bases at V and 8 bases at J; junction bases unmatched: 5. The CDR3 DNA reads TGTGCCAGCAGGGCTAGCGGGGGGGCCGATGAGCAGTTCTTC. This sequence encodes CASRASGGADEQFF. The whole variable domain, filled in from reference TRBV7-9 and TRBJ2-1, reads DTGVSQNPRHKITKRGQNVTFRCDPISEHNRLYWYRQTLGQGPEFLTYFQNEAQLEKSRLLSDRFSAERPKGSFSTLEIQRTEQGDSAMYLCASRASGGADEQFFGPGTRLTVL.

V and J are TRBV6-1 and TRBJ2-2, with TRBD2 identical over 12 bases. The CDR3 is 15 residues long. The germline CDR1 and CDR2 sequences are MNHNS and SASEGT. Trimming removed 1 base from V and 7 bases from J; junction bases left unmatched: 1. The CDR3 DNA sequence: TGTGCCAGCAGTGAAGAACTAGCGGGGGGCGGGGAGCTGTTTTTT. Translating gives CASSEELAGGGELFF.

The gene calls are TRBV6-6 and TRBJ2-7; 8 nucleotides line up with TRBD1. The germline CDR1 and CDR2 sequences are MNHNY and SVGAGI (reference sequence). V was pared by 6 bases and J by 9 bases, with 10 bases of the junction left unmatched. The CDR3 is made up of 13 amino acids. This CDR3 reads CASSPGTGPRQYF. The DNA for the CDR3 is TGTGCCAGCAGCCCCGGGACAGGACCCCGGCAGTACTTC.

The chain uses TRBV28 and TRBJ2-1, with D unresolved. The CDR3 consists of 12 residues. From germline, CDR1 is MDHEN and CDR2 SYDVKM. V was pared by 4 bases and J by 8 bases, with 9 bases between. The CDR3 DNA follows: TGTGCCAGCAGTTCCCTCCACTATGAGCAGTTCTTC. Its protein is CASSSLHYEQFF.

Remarks on this clone: An end of the junction differs from the germline gene, which may be a read error. The rearrangement links TRBV6-5 to TRBJ2-7, with 9 bases lining up with TRBD1. Germline values: CDR1 MNHEY, CDR2 SVGAGI. The CDR3 is made up of 15 amino acids. The CDR3 region is CVSSYETGGDYEQYF. CDR3 DNA sequence: TGTGTCAGCAGTTATGAGACAGGGGGGGACTACGAGCAGTACTTC.

For this clone: The same CDR3 is also encoded by other DNA sequences in this sample. The chain is built from TRBV18 and TRBJ2-7; possibly TRBD2 for D (5 bases). The CDR3 length is 12 residues. V shed 3 bases and J shed 4 bases, with 7 bases lying between them. Looked up from germline, CDR1 is KGHSH and CDR2 is LQKENI. The CDR3 nucleotides read TGTGCCAGCTCACCGGGCGGGTACGAGCAGTACTTC. This translates into CASSPGGYEQYF.

This clone was counted between two and nine times. V and J are TRBV19 and TRBJ2-1, with TRBD1 as a possible D gene (6 bases). The CDR3 runs to 13 residues. CDR1 LNHDA and CDR2 SQIVND come from the germline V gene (reference sequence). V was shortened by 8 bases and J by 2 bases, with 10 bases between the two germline ends. DNA for the CDR3: TGTGCCAGTGCAGGGGCTGCCTACAATGAGCAGTTCTTC. It is translated as CASAGAAYNEQFF.

The rearrangement uses TRBV2 and TRBJ1-4, with 8 bases that match TRBD1. V lost 4 bases to trimming and J lost 3 bases; unmatched junction nucleotides: 4. The CDR3 consists of 15 residues. The germline V gene encodes CDR1 SNHLY and CDR2 FYNNEI. Here the CDR3 reads CASSAQGAANEKLFF. CDR3 in DNA: TGTGCCAGCAGTGCCCAGGGGGCGGCTAATGAAAAACTGTTTTTT. The full variable domain, in which reference TRBV2 and TRBJ1-4 provide the parts outside the CDR3, is EPEVTQTPSHQVTQMGQEVILRCVPISNHLYFYWYRQILGQKVEFLVSFYNNEISEKSEIFDDQFSVERPDGSNFTLKIRSTKLEDSAMYFCASSAQGAANEKLFFGSGTQLSVL.

This clone was seen just once. Different DNA sequences within this sample yield the same CDR3. The V call is TRBV18, the J call TRBJ2-1; 12 bases map to TRBD2. This CDR3 has 15 amino acids. The germline CDR1 and CDR2 sequences are KGHSH and LQKENI. V shed 4 bases, J shed 5 bases, and the junction held 3 bases outside the gene matches. CDR3 coding DNA: TGTGCCAGCTCACGGACTAGCGGGGTTGACAATGAGCAGTTCTTC. It yields the protein CASSRTSGVDNEQFF.

V gene TRBV6-1 combines with J gene TRBJ1-5; TRBD1 aligns across 8 bases. CDR1 is MNHNS and CDR2 is SASEGT in the germline V gene. This CDR3 is 13 amino acids long. With 4 bases clipped from V and 5 bases from J, the junction kept 1 base outside the gene matches. The CDR3 DNA is TGTGCCAGCAGTGGGACAGGGTATCAGCCCCAGCATTTT. This gives the protein CASSGTGYQPQHF.

V gene TRBV5-8 combines with J gene TRBJ2-5; 9 nucleotides align to TRBD1. The V gene end was trimmed by 2 bases and the J gene end by 6 bases; junction bases not matched to a gene: 5. Germline CDR1 SGHTS, CDR2 YDEGEE. This CDR3 is 14 amino acids long. DNA of the CDR3: TGTGCCAGCAGCTTACCGGGGACAGGGAAGACCCAGTACTTC. It codes for CASSLPGTGKTQYF.

This sequence joins TRBV2 and TRBJ2-7, with TRBD1 matching 10 bases. The CDR3 loop spans 15 amino acids. V shed 6 bases, J shed 0 bases, and the junction held 5 bases outside the gene matches. Germline assignment: CDR1 SNHLY and CDR2 FYNNEI. The CDR3 DNA sequence: TGTGCCAGCAGGACGACAGGGGGCGTCTCCTACGAGCAGTACTTC. Amino acids: CASRTTGGVSYEQYF.

This clone was seen just once. The chain combines TRBV6-5 with TRBJ2-5; 9 bases agree with TRBD1. V gave up 4 bases and J gave up 4 bases; unmatched junction bases: 7. Germline lookup yields CDR1 MNHEY and CDR2 SVGAGI. This CDR3 has 15 amino acids. CDR3 nucleotides: TGTGCCAGCAGTTCGGGACAGGGTGTTGCAGAGACCCAGTACTTC. Protein product: CASSSGQGVAETQYF.

The chain links TRBV7-2 to TRBJ2-7; 9 nucleotides match TRBD1. This CDR3 region has 15 residues. Per germline, CDR1 SGHTA and CDR2 FQGNSA. The V and J ends lost 3 bases and 1 base, in that order; junction bases with no gene match: 4. The DNA of the CDR3 is TGTGCCAGCAGCTTCAGACAGGGGGATTCCTACGAGCAGTACTTC. Translating gives CASSFRQGDSYEQYF.

This chain joins TRBV5-5 and TRBJ2-7, with D uncertain. V was pared by 0 bases and J by 2 bases, with 9 bases between. CDR1 SGHKS and CDR2 YYEKEE come from the germline V gene (reference sequence). The CDR3 loop spans 14 amino acids. Here the CDR3 DNA reads TGTGCCAGCAGCTTGGCCGCGGAAGCCTACGAGCAGTACTTC. This codes for CASSLAAEAYEQYF.

The chain is built from TRBV7-3 and TRBJ2-5, with TRBD2 as a possible D gene (5 bases). The length of the CDR3 is 14 residues. V gave up 3 bases and J gave up 5 bases, with 13 bases separating them. CDR1 is SGHTA and CDR2 is FQGTGA in the germline V gene. CDR3 bases: TGTGCCAGCAGCTTCAGAGCTGGAGGCGAGACCCAGTACTTC. This encodes CASSFRAGGETQYF.

This chain connects TRBV12-5 to TRBJ2-2; D possibly corresponds to TRBD1 (5 bases). Germline loops: CDR1 LGHNT, CDR2 FRNRAP. Trimming removed 4 bases from V and 8 bases from J, with 8 bases in between. This CDR3 is 12 amino acids long. CDR3 residues: CASGSQGGELFF. The CDR3 bases are TGTGCTAGTGGTTCTCAGGGTGGGGAGCTGTTTTTT.